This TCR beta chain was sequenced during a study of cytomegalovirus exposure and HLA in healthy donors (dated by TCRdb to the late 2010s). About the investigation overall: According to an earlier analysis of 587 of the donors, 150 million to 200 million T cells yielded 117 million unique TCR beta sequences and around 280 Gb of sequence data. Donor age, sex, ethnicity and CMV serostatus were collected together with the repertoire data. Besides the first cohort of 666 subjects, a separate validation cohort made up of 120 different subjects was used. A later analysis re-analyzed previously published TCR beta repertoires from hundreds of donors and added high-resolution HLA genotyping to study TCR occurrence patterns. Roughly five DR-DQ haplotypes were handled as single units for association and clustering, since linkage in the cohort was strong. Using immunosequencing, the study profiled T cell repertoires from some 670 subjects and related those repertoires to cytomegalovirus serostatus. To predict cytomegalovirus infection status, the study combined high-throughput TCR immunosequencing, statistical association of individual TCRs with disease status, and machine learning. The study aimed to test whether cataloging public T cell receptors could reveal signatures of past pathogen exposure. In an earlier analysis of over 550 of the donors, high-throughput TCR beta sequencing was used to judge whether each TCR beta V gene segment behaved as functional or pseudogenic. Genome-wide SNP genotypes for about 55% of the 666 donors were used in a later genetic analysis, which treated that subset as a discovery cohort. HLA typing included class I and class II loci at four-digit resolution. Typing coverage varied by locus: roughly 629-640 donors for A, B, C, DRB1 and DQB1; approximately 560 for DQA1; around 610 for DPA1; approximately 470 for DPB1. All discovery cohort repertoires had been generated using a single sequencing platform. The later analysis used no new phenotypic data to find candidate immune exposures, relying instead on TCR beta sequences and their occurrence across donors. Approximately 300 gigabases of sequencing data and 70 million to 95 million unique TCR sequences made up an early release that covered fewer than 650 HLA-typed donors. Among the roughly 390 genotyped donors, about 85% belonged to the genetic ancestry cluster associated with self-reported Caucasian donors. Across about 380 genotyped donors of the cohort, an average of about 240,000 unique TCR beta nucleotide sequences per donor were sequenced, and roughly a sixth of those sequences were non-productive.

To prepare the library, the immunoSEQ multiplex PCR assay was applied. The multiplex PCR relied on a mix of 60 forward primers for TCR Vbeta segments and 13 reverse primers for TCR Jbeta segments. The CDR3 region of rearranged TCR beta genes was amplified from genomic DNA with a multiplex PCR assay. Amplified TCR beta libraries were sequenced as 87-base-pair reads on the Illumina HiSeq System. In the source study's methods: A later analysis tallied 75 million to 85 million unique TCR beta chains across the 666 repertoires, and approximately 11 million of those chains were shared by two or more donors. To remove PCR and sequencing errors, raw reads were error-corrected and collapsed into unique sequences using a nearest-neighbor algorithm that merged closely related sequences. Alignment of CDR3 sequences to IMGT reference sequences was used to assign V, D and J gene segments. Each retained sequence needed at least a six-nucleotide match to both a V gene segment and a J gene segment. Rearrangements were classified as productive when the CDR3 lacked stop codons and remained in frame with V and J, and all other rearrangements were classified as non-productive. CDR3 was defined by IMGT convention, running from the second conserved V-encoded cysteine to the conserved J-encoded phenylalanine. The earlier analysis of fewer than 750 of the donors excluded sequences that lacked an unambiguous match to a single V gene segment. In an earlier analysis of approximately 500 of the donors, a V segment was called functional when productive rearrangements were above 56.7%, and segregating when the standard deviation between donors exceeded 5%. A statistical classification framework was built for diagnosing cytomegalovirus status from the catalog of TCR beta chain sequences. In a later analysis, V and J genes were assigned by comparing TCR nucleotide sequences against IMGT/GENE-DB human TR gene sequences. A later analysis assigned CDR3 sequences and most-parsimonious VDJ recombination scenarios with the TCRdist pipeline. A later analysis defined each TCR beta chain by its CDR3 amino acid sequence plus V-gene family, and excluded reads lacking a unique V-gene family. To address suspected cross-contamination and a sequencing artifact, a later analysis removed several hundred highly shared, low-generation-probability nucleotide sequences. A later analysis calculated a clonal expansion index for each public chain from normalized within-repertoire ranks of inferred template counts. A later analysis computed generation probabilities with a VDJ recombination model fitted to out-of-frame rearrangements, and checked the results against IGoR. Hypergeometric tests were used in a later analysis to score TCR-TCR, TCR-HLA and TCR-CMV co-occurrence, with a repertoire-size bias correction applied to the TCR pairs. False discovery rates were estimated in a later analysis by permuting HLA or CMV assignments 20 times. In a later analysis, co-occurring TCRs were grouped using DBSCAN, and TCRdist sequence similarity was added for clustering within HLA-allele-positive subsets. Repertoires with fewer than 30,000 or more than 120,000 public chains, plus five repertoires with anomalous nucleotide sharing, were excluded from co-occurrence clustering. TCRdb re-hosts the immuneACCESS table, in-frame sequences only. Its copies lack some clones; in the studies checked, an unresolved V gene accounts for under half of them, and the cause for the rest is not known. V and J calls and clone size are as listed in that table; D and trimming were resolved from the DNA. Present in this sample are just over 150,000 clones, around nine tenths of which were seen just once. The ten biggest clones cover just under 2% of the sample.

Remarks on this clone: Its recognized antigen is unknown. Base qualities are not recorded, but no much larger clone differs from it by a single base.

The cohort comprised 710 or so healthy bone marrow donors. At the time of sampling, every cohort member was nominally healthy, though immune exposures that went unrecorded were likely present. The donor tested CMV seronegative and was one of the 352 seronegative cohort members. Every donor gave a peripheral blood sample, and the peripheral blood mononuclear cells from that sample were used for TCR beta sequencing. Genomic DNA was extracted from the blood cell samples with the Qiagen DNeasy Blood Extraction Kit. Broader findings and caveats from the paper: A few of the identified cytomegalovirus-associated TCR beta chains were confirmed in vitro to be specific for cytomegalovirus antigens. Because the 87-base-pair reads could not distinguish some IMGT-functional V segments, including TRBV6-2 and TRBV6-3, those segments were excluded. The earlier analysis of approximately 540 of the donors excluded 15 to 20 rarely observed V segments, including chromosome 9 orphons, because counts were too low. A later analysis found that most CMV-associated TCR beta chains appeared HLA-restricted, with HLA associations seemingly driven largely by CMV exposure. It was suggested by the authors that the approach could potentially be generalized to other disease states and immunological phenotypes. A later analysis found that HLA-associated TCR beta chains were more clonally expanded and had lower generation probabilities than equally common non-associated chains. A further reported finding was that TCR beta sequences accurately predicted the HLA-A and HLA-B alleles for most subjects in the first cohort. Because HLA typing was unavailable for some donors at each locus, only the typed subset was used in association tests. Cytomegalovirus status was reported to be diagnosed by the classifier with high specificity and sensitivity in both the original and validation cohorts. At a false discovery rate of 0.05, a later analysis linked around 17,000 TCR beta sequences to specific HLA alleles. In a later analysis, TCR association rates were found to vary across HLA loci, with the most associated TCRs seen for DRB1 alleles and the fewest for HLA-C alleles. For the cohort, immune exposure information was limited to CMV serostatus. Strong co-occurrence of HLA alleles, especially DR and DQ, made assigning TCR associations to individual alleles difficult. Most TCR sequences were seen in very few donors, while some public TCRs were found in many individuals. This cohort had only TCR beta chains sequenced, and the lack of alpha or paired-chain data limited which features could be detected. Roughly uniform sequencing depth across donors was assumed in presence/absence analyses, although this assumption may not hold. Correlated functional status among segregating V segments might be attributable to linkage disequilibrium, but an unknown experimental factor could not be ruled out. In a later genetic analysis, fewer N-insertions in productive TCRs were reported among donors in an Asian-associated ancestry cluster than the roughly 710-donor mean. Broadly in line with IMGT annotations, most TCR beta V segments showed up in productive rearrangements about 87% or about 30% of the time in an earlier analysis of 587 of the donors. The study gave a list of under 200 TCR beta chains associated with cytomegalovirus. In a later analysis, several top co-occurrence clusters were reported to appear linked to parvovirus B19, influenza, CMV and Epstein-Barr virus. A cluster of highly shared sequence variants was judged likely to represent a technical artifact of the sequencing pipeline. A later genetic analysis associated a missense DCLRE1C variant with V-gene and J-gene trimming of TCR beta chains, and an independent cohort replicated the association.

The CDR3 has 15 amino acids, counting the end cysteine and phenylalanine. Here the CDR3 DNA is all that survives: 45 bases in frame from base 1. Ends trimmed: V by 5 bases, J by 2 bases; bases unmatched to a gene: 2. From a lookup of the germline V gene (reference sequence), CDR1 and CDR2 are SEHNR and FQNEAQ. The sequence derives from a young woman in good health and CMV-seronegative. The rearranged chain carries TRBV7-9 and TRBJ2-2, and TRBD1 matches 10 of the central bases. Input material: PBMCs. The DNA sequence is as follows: TGTGCCAGCAGCCAGACAGGGGGCAACACCGGGGAGCTGTTTTTT. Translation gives CASSQTGGNTGELFF.